Listed here is a single TCR beta chain. This sample was included in a study of blood T cell repertoires in COVID-19. Study in general: Samples representing acute and convalescent COVID-19 were sourced from the United States, Italy and Spain. The cDNA or gDNA used as material had been derived from T cells, B-cell-depleted T cells, or PBMCs.

Per the authors' pipeline: Amplification of reference gene primers was used by the study to estimate nucleated cell counts. Measured with immunoSEQ multiplex PCR; TCRdb has only the in-frame clones, and not every one. V, J and clone size are those of that table, while D and trimming were read from the DNA. The sample has 390,000 or so clones; around 90% are singletons. The germline CDR1 and CDR2 sequences are MNHEY and SVGEGT. The length of the CDR3 is 11 residues. V lost 5 bases and J 5 bases, leaving 7 bases between the germline ends. The source of this sequence is a man younger than 35 with active or convalescent COVID-19. The specimen sequenced was peripheral blood. The chain is built from TRBV6-2 or TRBV6-3 and TRBJ2-7; D is unclear. The CDR3 loop is CASSPLNEQYF. CDR3 nucleotide sequence: TGTGCCAGCAGTCCCCTAAACGAGCAGTACTTC.